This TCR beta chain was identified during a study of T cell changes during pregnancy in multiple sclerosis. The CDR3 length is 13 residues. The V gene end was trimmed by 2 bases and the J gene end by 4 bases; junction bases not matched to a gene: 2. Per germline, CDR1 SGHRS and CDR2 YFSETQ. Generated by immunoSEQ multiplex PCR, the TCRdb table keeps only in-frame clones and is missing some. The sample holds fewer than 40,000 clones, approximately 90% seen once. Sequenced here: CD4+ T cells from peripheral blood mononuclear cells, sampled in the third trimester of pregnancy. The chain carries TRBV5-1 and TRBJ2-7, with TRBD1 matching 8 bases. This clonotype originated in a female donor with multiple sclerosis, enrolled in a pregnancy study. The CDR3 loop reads CASSFQGAYEQYF. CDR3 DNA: TGCGCCAGCAGCTTTCAGGGGGCATACGAGCAGTACTTC.